This T cell receptor beta chain derives from a study of T-cell reconstitution after alpha-beta-depleted transplantation in children. In its sample, this clonotype was seen a few times. Construction of the TCRbeta library involved unique molecular identifiers. TCRdb independently ran MiXCR on the PCR reads; one entry per CDR3 protein. The sample holds 420,000 or so distinct CDR3 sequences, under 13% seen once. Germline-derived CDR1 and CDR2 are SGHDN and FVKESK. Trimming cost V 1 base and J 7 bases; bases outside gene matches: 8. The CDR3 is 15 amino acids. The chain carries TRBV14 and TRBJ2-7, with 9 positions matching TRBD2. This TCR came from a human donor who donated a stem cell graft to a child with acute myeloid leukemia. The sequencing here drew on PBMCs from the stem cell graft donor, taken from the stem cell graft. As DNA, the CDR3 is TGTGCCAGCAGCCAAGTTGCGGGAGGGCTTGGAGAGCAGTACTTC. Translating it yields CASSQVAGGLGEQYF.